The rows below give T cell receptor beta chains drawn from one sample of a study of shared clonotypes between healthy human individuals. The repertoire was sequenced with immunoSEQ multiplex PCR; TCRdb's copy has only in-frame clones and lacks some. This sample has about 2.3 million clones; more than 85% occur once, and the top ten carry 0.39%. Material for sequencing was naive CD4+ T cells from PBMCs. These receptors were collected from a man aged 18 to 30 in good health. Some clones in this sample may be carry-over from other donors' samples. The CDR3 runs from the conserved cysteine through the conserved F or W. A D gene is named only where the DNA matches it firmly. Only some rows state a clone size, as once, few, many or a class for expanded clones.

CASSLRGLAGGPAYEQYF	TGTGCCAGCAGTTTAAGGGGACTAGCGGGAGGTCCCGCCTACGAGCAGTACTTC	once	TRBD2	TRBV28	TRBJ2-7
CASNDRGSEQFF	TGTGCCAGCAATGATCGAGGGAGTGAGCAGTTCTTC	-	-	TRBV28	TRBJ2-1
CASSYGGQLQETQYF	TGTGCCAGCAGTTACGGGGGACAGCTTCAAGAGACCCAGTACTTC	-	TRBD1	TRBV6-5	TRBJ2-5
CASRLSGVSSYEQYF	TGTGCCAGCAGGCTTAGCGGGGTTAGCTCCTACGAGCAGTACTTC	once	TRBD2	TRBV2	TRBJ2-7
CASSSPGQGRIAEAFF	TGTGCCAGCAGTTCCCCGGGACAGGGGAGAATTGCTGAAGCTTTCTTT	-	TRBD1	TRBV28	TRBJ1-1
CASSLYRVTEAFF	TGTGCCAGCAGTTTATACAGGGTCACTGAAGCTTTCTTT	-	-	TRBV28	TRBJ1-1
CASSFLDEQYF	TGTGCCAGCAGTTTTTTAGACGAGCAGTACTTC	-	-	TRBV28	TRBJ2-7
CASSPSVGLTEAFF	TGTGCCAGCTCACCATCCGTGGGTCTCACTGAAGCTTTCTTT	-	-	TRBV18	TRBJ1-1
CASSTGGSTGELFF	TGTGCCAGCAGTACAGGGGGTAGCACCGGGGAGCTGTTTTTT	-	TRBD1	TRBV11-2	TRBJ2-2
CASSLWVAGGIPTQYF	TGTGCCAGCAGTTTATGGGTAGCGGGAGGAATCCCTACGCAGTATTTT	once	TRBD2	TRBV27	TRBJ2-3
CASSLIPLAGTDTQYF	TGTGCCAGCAGCTTAATCCCTCTAGCGGGAACGGATACGCAGTATTTT	-	TRBD2	TRBV7-2	TRBJ2-3
CASRLWTGGRSGANVLTF	TGTGCCAGCAGACTCTGGACAGGGGGCAGGTCTGGGGCCAACGTCCTGACTTTC	-	TRBD1	TRBV27	TRBJ2-6
CSAQTGFYGYTF	TGCAGCGCCCAGACAGGGTTCTATGGCTACACCTTC	-	TRBD1	TRBV29-1	TRBJ1-2
CASSLRTGGGEKLFF	TGTGCCAGCTCTCTCCGGACAGGGGGGGGCGAAAAACTGTTTTTT	-	TRBD1	TRBV18	TRBJ1-4
CASSQDWPRERVEAFF	TGTGCCAGCAGCCAAGATTGGCCACGGGAGAGAGTTGAAGCTTTCTTT	-	-	TRBV14	TRBJ1-1
CASSERNAGTEAFF	TGCGCCAGCAGTGAACGTAACGCCGGGACTGAAGCTTTCTTT	-	-	TRBV10-1	TRBJ1-1
CASSLAGARSYEQYF	TGTGCCAGCAGCTTAGCGGGGGCTCGCTCCTACGAGCAGTACTTC	-	-	TRBV7-9	TRBJ2-7
CASSLGTSFRAKNIQYF	TGTGCCAGCAGCTTAGGGACTAGCTTCAGGGCCAAAAACATTCAGTACTTC	-	TRBD2	TRBV11-2	TRBJ2-4
CASSARDSFGGGYTF	TGTGCCAGCAGTGCTCGGGACAGCTTCGGGGGTGGCTACACCTTC	-	TRBD1	TRBV6-1	TRBJ1-2
CSAPWEAPSFYNEQFF	TGCAGCGCTCCTTGGGAGGCTCCGTCTTTTTACAATGAGCAGTTCTTC	once	-	TRBV29-1	TRBJ2-1
CASSPTGMNTGELFF	TGCGCCAGCAGCCCAACAGGGATGAACACCGGGGAGCTGTTTTTT	-	-	TRBV4-3	TRBJ2-2
CASSIGLAGTEQFF	TGTGCCAGCAGCATAGGACTAGCGGGAACCGAGCAGTTCTTC	once	TRBD2	TRBV5-4	TRBJ2-1
CASSSPTSGANVLTF	TGTGCCAGCAGTTCCCCAACATCTGGGGCCAACGTCCTGACTTTC	-	-	TRBV28	TRBJ2-6
CASSQARGRDGYTF	TGCGCCAGCAGCCAAGCCAGGGGGCGCGATGGCTACACCTTC	-	TRBD1	TRBV4-3	TRBJ1-2
CASSSGLALEQYF	TGCGCCAGCAGCTCGGGACTAGCTCTCGAGCAGTACTTC	-	TRBD2	TRBV5-1	TRBJ2-7
CASSKTGAEAFF	TGTGCCAGCAGCAAGACAGGGGCTGAAGCTTTCTTT	-	TRBD1	TRBV28	TRBJ1-1
CASRYDRGNEKLFF	TGTGCCAGCAGGTACGACAGGGGCAATGAAAAACTGTTTTTT	-	TRBD1	TRBV2	TRBJ1-4
CASTQYQETQYF	TGTGCCAGCACCCAGTACCAAGAGACCCAGTACTTC	-	-	TRBV6-6	TRBJ2-5
CAQGRTSYNEQFF	TGTGCCCAGGGACGGACTTCCTACAATGAGCAGTTCTTC	-	-	TRBV7-9	TRBJ2-1
CATSRLGDQPQHF	TGTGCCACCAGCAGGCTCGGAGATCAGCCCCAGCATTTT	-	-	TRBV15	TRBJ1-5
CATQGGTEAFF	TGTGCCACTCAAGGGGGTACTGAAGCTTTCTTT	-	-	TRBV19	TRBJ1-1